A single sample is the source of the 14 T cell receptor beta chains below, sequenced in a study of identical twins. TCRdb reprocessed the 5' RACE reads via MiXCR and lists one record per CDR3 protein. The table lists hundreds of thousands of distinct CDR3 sequences, less than 25% of them singletons. The sample also formed part of further work on T cells expressing NK-cell markers.

Sequencing was performed on PBMCs. All receptors come from a woman aged 18-35 years in good health.

The chain couples TRBV5-1 to TRBJ1-1; D is uncertain. The CDR3 is 12 residues long. The V gene's germline CDR1 is SGHRS and CDR2 YFSETQ. V lost 7 bases and J 5 bases, leaving 12 bases between the germline ends. This CDR3 reads CASGVTGTEAFF. CDR3 nucleotide sequence: TGCGCCAGCGGGGTTACGGGGACTGAAGCTTTCTTT.

The chain links TRBV7-2 to TRBJ2-7, with D possibly being TRBD2 (5 bases). V was pared by 5 bases and J by 4 bases, with 15 bases between. The CDR3 is 14 amino acids. The germline V gene encodes CDR1 SGHTA and CDR2 FQGNSA. For the CDR3, the DNA is TGTGCCAGCAGCACCTGGACTGCCGCGTACGAGCAGTACTTC. This sequence encodes CASSTWTAAYEQYF. The complete variable domain, with remaining parts taken from reference TRBV7-2 and TRBJ2-7, reads GAGVSQSPSNKVTEKGKDVELRCDPISGHTALYWYRQSLGQGLEFLIYFQGNSAPDKSGLPSDRFSAERTGGSVSTLTIQRTQQEDSAVYLCASSTWTAAYEQYFGPGTRLTVT.

This chain connects TRBV7-2 to TRBJ2-7, with D possibly TRBD1 on 7 matching bases. The CDR3 sequence is 15 residues long. The V gene's germline CDR1 is SGHTA and CDR2 FQGNSA. Trimming took 6 bases from V and 3 from J, leaving 18 bases between them. CDR3 loop: CASRQGRGDLYEQYF. CDR3 nucleotide sequence: TGTGCCAGCAGGCAAGGCAGGGGGGACCTCTACGAGCAGTACTTC.

This clonotype was seen at least ten times. This chain links TRBV29-1 with TRBJ2-5; TRBD2 matches 11 bases. Germline CDR1 and CDR2: SQVTM and ANQGSEA. V was pared by 5 bases and J by 5 bases, with 4 bases of the junction left unmatched. The CDR3 totals 13 residues. The DNA for the CDR3 is TGCAGCGTTCTTACTAGCGGGGGTGAGACCCAGTACTTC. Its translation is CSVLTSGGETQYF.

CDR3 DNA: TGTGCCAGCAGCTCCGGCGATTATGCCCAGTACTTC. Its translation is CASSSGDYAQYF. V and J are TRBV5-6 and TRBJ2-5; D call uncertain. The V and J ends lost 3 bases and 9 bases respectively, with 12 bases between them. Per the germline V gene, CDR1 is SGHDT and CDR2 is YYEEEE. This CDR3 is built from 12 residues.

The table lists this clonotype with a few counts. The rearrangement links TRBV12-3 or TRBV12-4 to TRBJ2-5; 12 bases agree with TRBD1. CDR3 length equals 16 residues. J gave up 5 bases and V 6 bases, and 10 bases lay outside the gene matches. The CDR3 sequence: CASRPRDRGRQETQYF. In nucleotides, the CDR3 is TGTGCCAGCAGACCACGGGACAGGGGGCGGCAGGAGACCCAGTACTTC.

This clonotype was seen a few times. The rearrangement joins TRBV7-9 to TRBJ2-5; D is ambiguous. The CDR3 loop spans 12 amino acids. Looked up from germline, CDR1 is SEHNR and CDR2 is FQNEAQ (reference sequence). Trimming removed 7 bases from V and 4 bases from J, with 10 bases in between. In DNA form, the CDR3 reads TGTGCCAGCAACTTGGGCATAGAGACCCAGTACTTC. Translated: CASNLGIETQYF.

This clonotype was picked up a small number of times. The gene calls are TRBV12-3 or TRBV12-4 and TRBJ2-7; 8 positions match TRBD1. The CDR3 is made up of 14 amino acids. The V gene end was trimmed by 6 bases and the J gene end by 5 bases; junction bases not matched to a gene: 9. DNA for the CDR3: TGTGCCAGCAGCGGGACAGGCAGGAGCGACGAGCAGTACTTC. This codes for CASSGTGRSDEQYF.

This clonotype was seen just once. The chain combines TRBV18 with TRBJ2-5; 9 bases are shared with TRBD1. CDR3 length equals 16 residues. Germline assignment: CDR1 KGHSH and CDR2 LQKENI. Trimming at V came to 3 bases and at J to 2 bases, leaving 7 bases not matched to a gene. The CDR3 bases are TGTGCCAGCTCACCCGCCGGGACAGGGAGGCAAGAGACCCAGTACTTC. Protein product: CASSPAGTGRQETQYF. Variable domain in full (rest from reference TRBV18 and TRBJ2-5): NAGVMQNPRHLVRRRGQEARLRCSPMKGHSHVYWYRQLPEEGLKFMVYLQKENIIDESGMPKERFSAEFPKEGPSILRIQQVVRGDSAAYFCASSPAGTGRQETQYFGPGTRLLVL.

This clonotype has a count of ten or more. Compared with germline, one end of the junction differs, possibly owing to a read error. The V call is TRBV5-1, the J call TRBJ2-3; no reliable D call. The germline V gene encodes CDR1 SGHRS and CDR2 YFSETQ. CDR3 length: 13 amino acids. CDR3 DNA sequence: TGTGCCAGCAGCTCCCTAAGCACAGATACGCAGTATTTT. As protein: CASSSLSTDTQYF. Full variable domain (missing parts from reference TRBV5-1 and TRBJ2-3): KAGVTQTPRYLIKTRGQQVTLSCSPISGHRSVSWYQQTPGQGLQFLFEYFSETQRNKGNFPGRFSGRQFSNSRSEMNVSTLELGDSALYLCASSSLSTDTQYFGPGTRLTVL.

This chain uses TRBV7-2 with TRBJ2-3; 7 bases fit TRBD2. The CDR3 covers 16 residues. Germline lookup yields CDR1 SGHTA and CDR2 FQGNSA. V was pared by 6 bases and J by 0 bases, with 9 bases of the junction left unmatched. CDR3 coding DNA: TGTGCCAGCAGTTCAGTGGGAGGGACTAGCACAGATACGCAGTATTTT. It is translated as CASSSVGGTSTDTQYF.

Note on this clonotype: The junction departs from germline at one end; a sequencing error may be responsible. The V gene is TRBV12-3 or TRBV12-4, the J gene TRBJ1-3, with unresolved D. CDR3 length: 13 amino acids. CDR3 nucleotide sequence: TGTGCCAGCAGTTTAGTGAGCGGAACCACCATATATTTT. Its translation is CASSLVSGTTIYF.

The rearrangement links TRBV5-1 to TRBJ2-3; D ambiguous. Germline lookup yields CDR1 SGHRS and CDR2 YFSETQ. V was clipped by 0 bases and J by 8 bases, with 10 bases between them. There are 13 residues in the CDR3. CDR3 DNA sequence: TGCGCCAGCAGCTTGGATGCGGATGGTACGCAGTATTTT. It yields the protein CASSLDADGTQYF.

The table lists this clonotype with a few counts. The chain carries TRBV20-1 and TRBJ2-3; D ambiguous. CDR3 length equals 13 residues. Between the trimmed V and J ends, which lost 6 bases and 1 base, there was a span of 11 bases. Germline CDR1 DFQATT, CDR2 SNEGSKA (reference sequence). CDR3 region: CSAHDTRTDTQYF. CDR3 coding DNA: TGCAGTGCGCACGATACTCGCACAGATACGCAGTATTTT.